This TCR beta chain was observed in a study of T cells in Graves' hyperthyroidism and ophthalmopathy. Amplification of TCR beta CDR3 regions used RNA as the template. HTBI primers were the set used in a first-round RT-PCR of the TCR CDR3. TCRdb fed the multiplex PCR reads into MiXCR, producing one record per CDR3 protein. The profile shows around 490,000 distinct CDR3 sequences, 15% to 20% of them singletons. V was pared by 0 bases and J by 5 bases, with 13 bases between. The CDR3 has 15 amino acids. In germline, CDR1 is SGHTA, CDR2 FQGTGA. Each person with ophthalmopathy scored at least 3 on the Clinical Activity Score, reached NOSPECS grade 4 or higher, and had been ill under 3 months.

The origin of this receptor is a man in his forties with Graves' ophthalmopathy. Sequenced material: blood. The rearrangement uses TRBV7-3 and TRBJ1-1; D may be TRBD1 (5 bases). CDR3 sequence: CASSLTMGPGTEAFF. CDR3 bases: TGTGCCAGCAGCTTAACGATGGGGCCAGGGACTGAAGCTTTCTTT.